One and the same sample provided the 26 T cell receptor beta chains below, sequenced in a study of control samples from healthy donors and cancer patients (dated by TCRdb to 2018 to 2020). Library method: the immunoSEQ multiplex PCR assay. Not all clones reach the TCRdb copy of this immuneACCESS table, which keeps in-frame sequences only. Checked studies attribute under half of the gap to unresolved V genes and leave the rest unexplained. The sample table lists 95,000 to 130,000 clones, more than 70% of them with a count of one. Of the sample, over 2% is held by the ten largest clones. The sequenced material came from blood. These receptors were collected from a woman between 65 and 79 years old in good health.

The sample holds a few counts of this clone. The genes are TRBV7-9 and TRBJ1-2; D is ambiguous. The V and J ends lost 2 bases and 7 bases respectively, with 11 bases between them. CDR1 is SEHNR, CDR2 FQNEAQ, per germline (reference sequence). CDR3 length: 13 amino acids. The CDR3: CASSLTGWLGYTF. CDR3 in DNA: TGTGCCAGCAGCTTAACGGGCTGGCTTGGCTACACCTTC.

This CDR3 is CASSQAARGVIRLNTEAFF. The CDR3 DNA follows: TGTGCCAGCAGCCAGGCGGCGAGGGGAGTTATCAGGTTAAACACTGAAGCTTTCTTT. This sequence joins TRBV3-1 (or the pseudogene TRBV3-2) and TRBJ1-1; weak D call: TRBD1 (5 bases). The V end was cut by 3 bases, the J end by 2 bases, with 25 bases between. CDR1 and CDR2 (germline): LGHDT, YNNKEL (reference sequence). The CDR3 length is 19 residues.

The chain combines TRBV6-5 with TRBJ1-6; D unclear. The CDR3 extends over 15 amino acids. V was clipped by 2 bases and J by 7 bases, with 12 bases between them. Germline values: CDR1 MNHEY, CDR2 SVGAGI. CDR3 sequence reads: CASSYAPGSNSPLHF. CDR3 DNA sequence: TGTGCCAGCAGTTACGCCCCGGGGTCCAATTCACCCCTCCACTTT.

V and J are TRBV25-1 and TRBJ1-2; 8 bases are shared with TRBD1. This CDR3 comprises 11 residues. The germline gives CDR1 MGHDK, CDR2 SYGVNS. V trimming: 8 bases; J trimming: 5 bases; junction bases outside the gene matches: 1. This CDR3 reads CASGQGYGYTF. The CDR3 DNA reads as TGTGCCAGCGGACAGGGATATGGCTACACCTTC.

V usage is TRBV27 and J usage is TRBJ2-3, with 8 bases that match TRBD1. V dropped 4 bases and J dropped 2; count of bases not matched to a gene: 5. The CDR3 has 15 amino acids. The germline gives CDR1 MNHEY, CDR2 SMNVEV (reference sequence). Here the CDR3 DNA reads TGTGCCAGCAGTTCAGGGGGCCTACCCACAGATACGCAGTATTTT. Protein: CASSSGGLPTDTQYF.

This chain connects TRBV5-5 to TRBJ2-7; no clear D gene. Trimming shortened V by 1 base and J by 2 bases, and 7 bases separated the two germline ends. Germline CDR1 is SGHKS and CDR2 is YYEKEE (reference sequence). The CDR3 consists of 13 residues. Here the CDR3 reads CASSLLWPYEQYF. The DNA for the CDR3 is TGTGCCAGCAGCTTGTTGTGGCCCTACGAGCAGTACTTC.

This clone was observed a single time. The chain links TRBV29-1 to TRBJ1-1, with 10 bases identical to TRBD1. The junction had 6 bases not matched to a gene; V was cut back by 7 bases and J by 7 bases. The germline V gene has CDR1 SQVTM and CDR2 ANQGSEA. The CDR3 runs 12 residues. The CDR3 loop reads CSATGQGFEAFF. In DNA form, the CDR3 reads TGCAGCGCCACGGGACAGGGGTTTGAAGCTTTCTTT.

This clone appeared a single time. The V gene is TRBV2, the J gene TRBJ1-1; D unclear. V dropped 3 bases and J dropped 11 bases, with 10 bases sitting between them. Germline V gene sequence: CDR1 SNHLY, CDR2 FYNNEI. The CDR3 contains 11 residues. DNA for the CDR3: TGTGCCAGCAGTGATTGGAGAAGGGCTTTCTTT. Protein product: CASSDWRRAFF.

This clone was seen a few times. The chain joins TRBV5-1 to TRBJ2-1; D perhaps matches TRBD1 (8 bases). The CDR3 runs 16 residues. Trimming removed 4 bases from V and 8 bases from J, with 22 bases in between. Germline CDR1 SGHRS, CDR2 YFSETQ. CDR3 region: CASSPQSQGAGDEQFF. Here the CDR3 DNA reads TGCGCCAGCAGCCCTCAAAGTCAGGGGGCGGGAGATGAGCAGTTCTTC.

Written as DNA, the CDR3 is TGTGCCAGCAGTTACGAACACCCGGGACAGGGGATCTACGAGCAGTACTTC. Translation: CASSYEHPGQGIYEQYF. The chain couples TRBV27 to TRBJ2-7, with 10 nucleotides matching TRBD1. Per germline, CDR1 MNHEY and CDR2 SMNVEV (reference sequence). This CDR3 region has 17 residues. The trim removed 4 bases at V and 3 bases at J, leaving 12 bases unmatched.

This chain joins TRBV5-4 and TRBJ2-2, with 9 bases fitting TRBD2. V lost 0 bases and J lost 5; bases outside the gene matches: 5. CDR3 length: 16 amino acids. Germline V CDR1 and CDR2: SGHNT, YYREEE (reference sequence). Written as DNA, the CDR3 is TGTGCCAGCAGCTTGGCCCAGCGGGGGGTTACCGGGGAGCTGTTTTTT. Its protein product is CASSLAQRGVTGELFF.

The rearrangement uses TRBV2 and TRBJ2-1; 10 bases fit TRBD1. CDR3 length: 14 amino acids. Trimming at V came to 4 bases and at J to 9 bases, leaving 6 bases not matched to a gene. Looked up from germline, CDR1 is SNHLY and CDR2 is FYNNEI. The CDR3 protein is CASSAGTGVPEQFF. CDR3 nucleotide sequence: TGTGCCAGCAGTGCCGGGACAGGGGTCCCTGAGCAGTTCTTC.

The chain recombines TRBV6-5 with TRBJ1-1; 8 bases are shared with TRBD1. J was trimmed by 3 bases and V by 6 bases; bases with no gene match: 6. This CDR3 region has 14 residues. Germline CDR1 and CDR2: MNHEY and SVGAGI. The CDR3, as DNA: TGTGCCAGCAGCCGGACAGGGACCTACACTGAAGCTTTCTTT. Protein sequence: CASSRTGTYTEAFF.

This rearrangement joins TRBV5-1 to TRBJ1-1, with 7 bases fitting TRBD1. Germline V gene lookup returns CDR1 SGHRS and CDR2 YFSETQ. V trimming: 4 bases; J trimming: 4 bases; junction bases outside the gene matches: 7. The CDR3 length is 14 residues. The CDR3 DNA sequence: TGCGCCAGCAGCGGGTCACAGGGGTTCACTGAAGCTTTCTTT. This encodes CASSGSQGFTEAFF.

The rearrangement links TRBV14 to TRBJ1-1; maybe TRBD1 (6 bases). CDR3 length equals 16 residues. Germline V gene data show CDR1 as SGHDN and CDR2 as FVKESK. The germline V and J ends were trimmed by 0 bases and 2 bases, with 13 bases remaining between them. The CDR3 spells CASSQDRRGRNTEAFF. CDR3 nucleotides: TGTGCCAGCAGCCAAGATCGTCGGGGGCGCAACACTGAAGCTTTCTTT. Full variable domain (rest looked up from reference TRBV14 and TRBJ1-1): EAGVTQFPSHSVIEKGQTVTLRCDPISGHDNLYWYRRVMGKEIKFLLHFVKESKQDESGMPNNRFLAERTGGTYSTLKVQPAELEDSGVYFCASSQDRRGRNTEAFFGQGTRLTVV.

This CDR3 is CASRPDTVIGETQYF. CDR3 in DNA: TGTGCCAGCAGACCAGACACCGTAATCGGGGAGACCCAGTACTTC. The rearrangement joins TRBV2 to TRBJ2-5; D remains unclear. CDR1 and CDR2 (germline): SNHLY, FYNNEI. The V end was cut by 6 bases, the J end by 5 bases, with 19 bases between. CDR3 size: 15 residues.

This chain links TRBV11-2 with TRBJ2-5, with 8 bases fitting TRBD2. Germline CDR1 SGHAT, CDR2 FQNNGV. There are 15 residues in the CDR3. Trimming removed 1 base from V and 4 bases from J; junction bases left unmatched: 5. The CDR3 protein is CASSLVTGGIETQYF. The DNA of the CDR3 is TGTGCCAGCAGCTTAGTCACGGGGGGGATAGAGACCCAGTACTTC.

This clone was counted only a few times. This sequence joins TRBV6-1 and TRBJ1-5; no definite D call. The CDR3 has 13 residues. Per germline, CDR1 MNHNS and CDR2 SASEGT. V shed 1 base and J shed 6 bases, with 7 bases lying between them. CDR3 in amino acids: CASSEGVSQPQHF. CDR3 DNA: TGTGCCAGCAGTGAAGGCGTGAGTCAGCCCCAGCATTTT.

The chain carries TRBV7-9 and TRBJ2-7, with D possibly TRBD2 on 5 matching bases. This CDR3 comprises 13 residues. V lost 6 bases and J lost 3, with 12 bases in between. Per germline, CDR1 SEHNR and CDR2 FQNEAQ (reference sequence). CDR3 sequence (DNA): TGTGCCAGCAGACCCATGGACTTCTACGAGCAGTACTTC. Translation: CASRPMDFYEQYF. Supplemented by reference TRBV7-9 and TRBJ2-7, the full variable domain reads DTGVSQNPRHKITKRGQNVTFRCDPISEHNRLYWYRQTLGQGPEFLTYFQNEAQLEKSRLLSDRFSAERPKGSFSTLEIQRTEQGDSAMYLCASRPMDFYEQYFGPGTRLTVT.

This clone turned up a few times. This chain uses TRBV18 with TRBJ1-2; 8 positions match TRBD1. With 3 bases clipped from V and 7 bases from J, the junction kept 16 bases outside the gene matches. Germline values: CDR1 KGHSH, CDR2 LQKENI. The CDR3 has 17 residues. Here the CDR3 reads CASSPLPGQAQTGGYTF. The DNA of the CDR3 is TGTGCCAGCTCACCCCTACCGGGACAGGCTCAAACGGGTGGCTACACCTTC.

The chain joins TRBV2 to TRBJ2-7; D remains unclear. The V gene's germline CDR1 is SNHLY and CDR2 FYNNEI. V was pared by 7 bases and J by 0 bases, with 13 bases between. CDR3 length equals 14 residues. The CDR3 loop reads CASILTFSSYEQYF. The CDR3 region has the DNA TGTGCCAGCATCCTAACGTTCTCCTCCTACGAGCAGTACTTC. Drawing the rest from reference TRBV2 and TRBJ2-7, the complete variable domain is EPEVTQTPSHQVTQMGQEVILRCVPISNHLYFYWYRQILGQKVEFLVSFYNNEISEKSEIFDDQFSVERPDGSNFTLKIRSTKLEDSAMYFCASILTFSSYEQYFGPGTRLTVT.

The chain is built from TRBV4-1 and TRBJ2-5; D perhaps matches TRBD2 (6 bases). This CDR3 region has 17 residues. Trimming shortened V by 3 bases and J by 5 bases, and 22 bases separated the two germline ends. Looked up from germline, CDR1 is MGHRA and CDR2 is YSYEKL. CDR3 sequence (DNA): TGCGCCAGCAGCCATCAAGAAGGGAGGCAGGGTGGCGAGACCCAGTACTTC. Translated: CASSHQEGRQGGETQYF.

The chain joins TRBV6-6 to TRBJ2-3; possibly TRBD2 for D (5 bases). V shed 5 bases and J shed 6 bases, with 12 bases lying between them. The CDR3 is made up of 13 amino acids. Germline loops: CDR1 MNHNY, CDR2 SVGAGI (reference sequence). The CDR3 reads CASSLPGRDTQYF. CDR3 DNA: TGTGCCAGCAGTCTGCCGGGAAGGGATACGCAGTATTTT.

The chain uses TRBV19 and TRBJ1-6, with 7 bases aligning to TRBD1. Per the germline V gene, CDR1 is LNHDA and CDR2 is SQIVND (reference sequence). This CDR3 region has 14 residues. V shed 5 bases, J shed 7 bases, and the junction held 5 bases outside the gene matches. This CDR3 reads CASSGTERNSPLHF. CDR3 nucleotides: TGTGCCAGTAGTGGGACAGAAAGAAATTCACCCCTCCACTTT.

CDR3 sequence (DNA): TGTGCCAGCAGCCCGGAAGGGAACACAGATACGCAGTATTTT. Amino acid sequence: CASSPEGNTDTQYF. The rearrangement links TRBV11-3 to TRBJ2-3; no clear D. The CDR3 sequence is 14 residues long. Trimming cost V 5 bases and J 2 bases, with 11 bases left between them. Germline assignment: CDR1 SGHNT and CDR2 YENEEA.

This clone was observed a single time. CDR3 region: CASSLSAGGSYEQYF. The CDR3 DNA reads TGTGCCAGCAGTTTGTCAGCGGGGGGCTCCTACGAGCAGTACTTC. The chain has TRBV28 and TRBJ2-7; TRBD2 agrees at 9 bases. J gave up 0 bases and V 3 bases, and 3 bases lay outside the gene matches. The CDR3 contains 15 residues. Germline CDR1 reads MDHEN; CDR2 reads SYDVKM.